The source of this T cell receptor (beta chain) is a study of T cells after yellow fever vaccination. Study-wide background: Each low-cell-number fraction was prepared by means of SMART-Seq v4 Ultra Low Input.

Whole-study findings and limits: Post-booster repertoires contained most primary-vaccination clones again (approximately 97% CD4, 85% to 90% CD8). Clonotypes shared by both compartments, CD4 and CD8, made up a small share.

The CDR3 covers 11 residues. Trimming removed 2 bases at V and 9 bases at J, with 7 bases between. Germline CDR1 MNHEY, CDR2 SVGEGT. At least ten counts were recorded for this clonotype. The antigen remains unidentified. TCRdb recomputed calls from the 5' RACE reads with MiXCR, one row per CDR3 protein. This table has 200,000 to 300,000 distinct CDR3 sequences, about 3.5% appearing once. The sequence was obtained from a man younger than 35 who received the YFV17D yellow fever vaccine. The chain links TRBV6-2 or TRBV6-3 to TRBJ1-2; a weak D match, TRBD1 (5 bases). The sequences come from PBMCs, collected 15 days after the yellow fever booster vaccination. The DNA of the CDR3 is TGTGCCAGCAGTTACGACAGCCGCTACACCTTC. Protein sequence: CASSYDSRYTF.